These T cell receptor beta chains were read from a single sample in a study of CD8 T cells in ankylosing spondylitis. A single record per CDR3 protein comes from TCRdb applying MiXCR to the 5' RACE reads. The sample carries 50,000 to 60,000 distinct CDR3 sequences, approximately 7% recorded once. The sample was blood, either unsorted or a sorted T cell fraction (not recorded which). These receptor sequences come from a female donor with ankylosing spondylitis or in good health (not recorded which). Each CDR3 is given with its conserved first and last residue. Each record gives: clone size, J gene, V gene, D gene, CDR3 protein, CDR3 DNA. D genes are given only for firm matches. For some rows the clone size is stated as once, few or many, or as a class when expanded; others skip it.

clone size: many; J gene: TRBJ1-1; V gene: TRBV29-1; D gene: -; CDR3 protein: CSSGGDGAEAFF; CDR3 DNA: TGCAGCTCCGGGGGAGACGGCGCTGAAGCTTTCTTT
clone size: -; J gene: TRBJ1-1; V gene: TRBV7-2; D gene: -; CDR3 protein: CASSLVRQRNTEAFF; CDR3 DNA: TGTGCCAGCAGCTTAGTGCGACAGAGGAACACTGAAGCTTTCTTT
clone size: many; J gene: TRBJ1-5; V gene: TRBV5-1; D gene: -; CDR3 protein: CASSWGGASGNQPQHF; CDR3 DNA: TGCGCCAGCAGCTGGGGGGGGGCGAGCGGCAATCAGCCCCAGCATTTT
clone size: many; J gene: TRBJ1-1; V gene: TRBV5-1; D gene: TRBD1; CDR3 protein: CASSSGTANTEAFF; CDR3 DNA: TGCGCCAGCAGCTCCGGGACAGCGAACACTGAAGCTTTCTTT
clone size: many; J gene: TRBJ2-7; V gene: TRBV5-1; D gene: -; CDR3 protein: CASSFLEQYF; CDR3 DNA: TGCGCCAGCAGCTTCCTAGAGCAGTACTTC
clone size: few; J gene: TRBJ2-3; V gene: TRBV11-2; D gene: -; CDR3 protein: CASSSEGSRGDTQYF; CDR3 DNA: TGTGCCAGCAGCTCTGAGGGATCTCGGGGGGATACGCAGTATTTT
clone size: many; J gene: TRBJ1-3; V gene: TRBV20-1; D gene: TRBD1; CDR3 protein: CSARNTGAGNTIYF; CDR3 DNA: TGCAGTGCGCGCAATACAGGGGCTGGAAACACCATATATTTT
clone size: few; J gene: TRBJ2-2; V gene: TRBV23-1; D gene: -; CDR3 protein: CASRRTDGFAGELFF; CDR3 DNA: TGCGCCAGCAGACGGACAGACGGGTTCGCCGGGGAGCTGTTTTTT
clone size: many; J gene: TRBJ1-1; V gene: TRBV4-1; D gene: -; CDR3 protein: CASSPQKNTEAFF; CDR3 DNA: TGCGCCAGCAGCCCGCAAAAGAACACTGAAGCTTTCTTT
clone size: many; J gene: TRBJ1-4; V gene: TRBV29-1; D gene: -; CDR3 protein: CSVAGGTNEKLFF; CDR3 DNA: TGCAGCGTTGCGGGCGGAACTAATGAAAAACTGTTTTTT
clone size: many; J gene: TRBJ2-3; V gene: TRBV18; D gene: -; CDR3 protein: CASSTSTDTQYF; CDR3 DNA: TGTGCCAGCTCAACTAGCACAGATACGCAGTATTTT
clone size: many; J gene: TRBJ2-3; V gene: TRBV5-5; D gene: TRBD1; CDR3 protein: CASSSGQGHTDTQYF; CDR3 DNA: TGTGCCAGCAGCTCGGGACAGGGCCACACAGATACGCAGTATTTT
clone size: many; J gene: TRBJ1-2; V gene: TRBV7-6; D gene: -; CDR3 protein: CASSPTPWEQVAF; CDR3 DNA: TGTGCCAGCAGCCCCACGCCCTGGGAGCAGGTTGCCTTC
clone size: many; J gene: TRBJ1-5; V gene: TRBV3-1; D gene: -; CDR3 protein: CASSPGTISNQPQHF; CDR3 DNA: TGTGCCAGCAGCCCCGGGACAATAAGCAATCAGCCCCAGCATTTT
clone size: many; J gene: TRBJ2-5; V gene: TRBV7-8; D gene: -; CDR3 protein: CASSLGAATETQYF; CDR3 DNA: TGTGCCAGCAGCTTAGGCGCGGCTACAGAGACCCAGTACTTC
clone size: many; J gene: TRBJ2-3; V gene: TRBV10-3; D gene: -; CDR3 protein: CAIRGTSTDTQYF; CDR3 DNA: TGTGCCATCAGGGGGACTAGCACAGATACGCAGTATTTT
clone size: many; J gene: TRBJ2-3; V gene: TRBV29-1; D gene: -; CDR3 protein: CSVDRASDTQYF; CDR3 DNA: TGCAGCGTTGACCGGGCCTCGGATACGCAGTATTTT
clone size: many; J gene: TRBJ2-1; V gene: TRBV10-3; D gene: TRBD1; CDR3 protein: CAISDDRVWNEQFF; CDR3 DNA: TGTGCCATCAGTGACGACAGGGTGTGGAATGAGCAGTTCTTC
clone size: many; J gene: TRBJ2-3; V gene: TRBV27; D gene: TRBD1; CDR3 protein: CASSLSNRGRNTQYF; CDR3 DNA: TGTGCCAGCAGTTTATCCAACAGGGGACGAAATACGCAGTATTTT
clone size: many; J gene: TRBJ2-3; V gene: TRBV24-1; D gene: -; CDR3 protein: CATSEDDTQYF; CDR3 DNA: TGTGCCACCAGTGAGGATGATACGCAGTATTTT
clone size: many; J gene: TRBJ1-1; V gene: TRBV12-3/TRBV12-4; D gene: -; CDR3 protein: CASSLDTGYEAFF; CDR3 DNA: TGTGCCAGCAGTTTAGATACAGGCTATGAAGCTTTCTTT
clone size: many; J gene: TRBJ1-2; V gene: TRBV28; D gene: TRBD1; CDR3 protein: CASSGTGDSNYGYTF; CDR3 DNA: TGTGCCAGCAGCGGGACAGGGGATTCTAACTATGGCTACACCTTC
clone size: -; J gene: TRBJ1-2; V gene: TRBV18; D gene: -; CDR3 protein: CASSPGPDNYGYTF; CDR3 DNA: TGTGCCAGCTCACCGGGACCAGACAACTATGGCTACACCTTC
clone size: many; J gene: TRBJ2-1; V gene: TRBV6-1; D gene: -; CDR3 protein: CASSEHSSSYNEQFF; CDR3 DNA: TGTGCCAGCAGTGAGCATTCAAGCTCCTACAATGAGCAGTTCTTC
clone size: many; J gene: TRBJ2-7; V gene: TRBV23-1; D gene: -; CDR3 protein: CASSQYITYYPYEQYF; CDR3 DNA: TGCGCCAGCAGTCAATACATCACCTACTATCCCTACGAGCAGTACTTC
clone size: many; J gene: TRBJ2-6; V gene: TRBV6-5; D gene: -; CDR3 protein: CASSYSERGANVLTF; CDR3 DNA: TGTGCCAGCAGTTACTCGGAGCGTGGGGCCAACGTCCTGACTTTC
clone size: -; J gene: TRBJ2-1; V gene: TRBV28; D gene: -; CDR3 protein: CASSLGSSSYNEQFF; CDR3 DNA: TGTGCCAGCAGTTTAGGTTCCAGCTCCTACAATGAGCAGTTCTTC
clone size: many; J gene: TRBJ1-4; V gene: TRBV4-3; D gene: -; CDR3 protein: CASSVRTSANNEKLFF; CDR3 DNA: TGCGCCAGCAGCGTCCGGACCTCCGCCAATAATGAAAAACTGTTTTTT
clone size: many; J gene: TRBJ2-5; V gene: TRBV20-1; D gene: -; CDR3 protein: CSARDLVGGAETQYF; CDR3 DNA: TGCAGTGCTAGAGATCTGGTAGGGGGGGCAGAGACCCAGTACTTC
clone size: few; J gene: TRBJ1-5; V gene: TRBV28; D gene: -; CDR3 protein: CASRSLHQPQHF; CDR3 DNA: TGTGCCAGCAGATCTTTACATCAGCCCCAGCATTTT
clone size: -; J gene: TRBJ2-5; V gene: TRBV7-9; D gene: -; CDR3 protein: CASIGEAGALQETQYF; CDR3 DNA: TGTGCCAGCATCGGAGAGGCGGGGGCCCTCCAAGAGACCCAGTACTTC
clone size: many; J gene: TRBJ1-1; V gene: TRBV20-1; D gene: -; CDR3 protein: CSYFDGPNTEAFF; CDR3 DNA: TGCAGTTACTTTGACGGACCGAACACTGAAGCTTTCTTT
clone size: many; J gene: TRBJ1-2; V gene: TRBV20-1; D gene: -; CDR3 protein: CSARDLEYGYTF; CDR3 DNA: TGCAGTGCTAGAGATTTGGAGTATGGCTACACCTTC
clone size: many; J gene: TRBJ2-5; V gene: TRBV9; D gene: TRBD2; CDR3 protein: CASSVAAGSFETQYF; CDR3 DNA: TGTGCCAGCAGCGTCGCAGCGGGGTCTTTTGAGACCCAGTACTTC
clone size: many; J gene: TRBJ1-3; V gene: TRBV2; D gene: -; CDR3 protein: CASSAQGAGNTIYF; CDR3 DNA: TGTGCCAGCAGTGCCCAGGGAGCAGGAAACACCATATATTTT
clone size: few; J gene: TRBJ1-1; V gene: TRBV10-2; D gene: -; CDR3 protein: CASSAVAGNTEAFF; CDR3 DNA: TGCGCCAGCAGTGCCGTTGCAGGGAACACTGAAGCTTTCTTT
clone size: many; J gene: TRBJ1-4; V gene: TRBV20-1; D gene: -; CDR3 protein: CSLPIGVSNEKLFF; CDR3 DNA: TGCAGTCTCCCCATTGGGGTCTCTAATGAAAAACTGTTTTTT
clone size: many; J gene: TRBJ2-3; V gene: TRBV5-1; D gene: TRBD2; CDR3 protein: CASSLDPSGISQDTQYF; CDR3 DNA: TGCGCCAGCAGCTTGGATCCTAGCGGCATCTCCCAAGATACGCAGTATTTT
clone size: many; J gene: TRBJ1-5; V gene: TRBV5-1; D gene: -; CDR3 protein: CASSLDVPGPASPQHF; CDR3 DNA: TGCGCCAGCAGCTTAGATGTACCGGGGCCTGCTTCGCCCCAGCATTTT
clone size: many; J gene: TRBJ2-2; V gene: TRBV7-8; D gene: -; CDR3 protein: CASSPRRGQLNTGELFF; CDR3 DNA: TGTGCCAGCAGCCCACGTCGGGGGCAGCTGAACACCGGGGAGCTGTTTTTT
clone size: many; J gene: TRBJ2-1; V gene: TRBV6-1; D gene: TRBD2; CDR3 protein: CASSESLAGGIDEQFF; CDR3 DNA: TGTGCCAGCAGTGAATCTCTAGCGGGGGGGATAGATGAGCAGTTCTTC
clone size: many; J gene: TRBJ1-4; V gene: TRBV20-1; D gene: -; CDR3 protein: CSVMDGGYEKLFF; CDR3 DNA: TGCAGTGTCATGGACGGGGGATATGAAAAACTGTTTTTT
clone size: many; J gene: TRBJ2-3; V gene: TRBV2; D gene: -; CDR3 protein: CASSQTGTETDTQYF; CDR3 DNA: TGTGCCAGCAGCCAAACAGGGACCGAGACAGATACGCAGTATTTT
clone size: many; J gene: TRBJ2-1; V gene: TRBV4-2; D gene: TRBD1; CDR3 protein: CASSQEQGAWNEQFF; CDR3 DNA: TGTGCCAGCAGCCAAGAACAGGGGGCGTGGAATGAGCAGTTCTTC
clone size: many; J gene: TRBJ1-6; V gene: TRBV28; D gene: -; CDR3 protein: CASSLQGLWSPLHF; CDR3 DNA: TGTGCCAGCAGTTTACAGGGGTTGTGGTCACCCCTCCACTTT
clone size: many; J gene: TRBJ2-1; V gene: TRBV12-3/TRBV12-4; D gene: TRBD1; CDR3 protein: CASSPADRAYNEQFF; CDR3 DNA: TGTGCCAGCAGTCCCGCCGACAGGGCCTACAATGAGCAGTTCTTC
clone size: many; J gene: TRBJ1-1; V gene: TRBV5-1; D gene: TRBD1; CDR3 protein: CASSLTGMNTEAFF; CDR3 DNA: TGCGCCAGCAGCCTGACAGGGATGAACACTGAAGCTTTCTTT
clone size: -; J gene: TRBJ2-1; V gene: TRBV29-1; D gene: -; CDR3 protein: CSVGWGPREQFF; CDR3 DNA: TGCAGCGTTGGGTGGGGTCCTCGTGAGCAGTTCTTC
clone size: many; J gene: TRBJ2-7; V gene: TRBV20-1; D gene: -; CDR3 protein: CSASRGPFTYEQYF; CDR3 DNA: TGCAGTGCTTCACGGGGGCCCTTCACCTACGAGCAGTACTTC
clone size: many; J gene: TRBJ1-1; V gene: TRBV18; D gene: -; CDR3 protein: CASSQTGNTEAFF; CDR3 DNA: TGTGCCAGCTCCCAGACAGGGAACACTGAAGCTTTCTTT
clone size: -; J gene: TRBJ2-3; V gene: TRBV30; D gene: -; CDR3 protein: CAWTTSTDTQYF; CDR3 DNA: TGTGCCTGGACAACTAGCACAGATACGCAGTATTTT
clone size: many; J gene: TRBJ2-4; V gene: TRBV7-6; D gene: TRBD1; CDR3 protein: CASSLAPSGTAIAKNIQYF; CDR3 DNA: TGTGCCAGCAGCTTAGCCCCCTCCGGGACAGCCATAGCCAAAAACATTCAGTACTTC
clone size: many; J gene: TRBJ1-2; V gene: TRBV6-1; D gene: TRBD1; CDR3 protein: CASSLDRGDGYTF; CDR3 DNA: TGTGCCAGCAGCCTCGACAGGGGGGATGGCTACACCTTC